The clone carrying this T cell receptor beta chain was seen more than once but under ten times. The antigen is not known. This sample stems from a study of early T cells in non-severe SARS-CoV-2 infection. Study summary: Bulk RNA taken from unsorted whole blood was sequenced, leaving chains unpaired. Study-level points and caveats: VDJdb-based annotation leaned toward anti-spike CD8 responses and missed private and CD4 specificities.

The CDR3 has 14 amino acids. Germline assignment: CDR1 DFQATT and CDR2 SNEGSKA (reference sequence). The V end lost 6 bases, the J end lost 0 bases, and 15 bases lay between the germline ends. Molecules of cDNA were individually given unique molecular identifiers that were attached to them. TCRdb re-analysed the 5' RACE reads in MiXCR, keeping a single row per CDR3 protein. The sample has fewer than 85,000 distinct CDR3 sequences, about 12% seen once; the top ten hold 5.5% to 7.5%. This sequence joins TRBV20-1 and TRBJ2-7; tentative D call: TRBD1 (5 bases). This clonotype originated in an adult who was a healthcare worker with PCR-confirmed SARS-CoV-2 infection or an uninfected control (not recorded which). Material for sequencing was whole blood. The CDR3 is CSAESRDFSYEQYF. The CDR3 DNA follows: TGCAGTGCCGAAAGCAGGGATTTCTCCTACGAGCAGTACTTC.